This T cell receptor beta chain was retrieved from a study of blood T cell repertoires in COVID-19. Generated by immunoSEQ multiplex PCR, the TCRdb table keeps only in-frame clones and is missing some. The sample holds about 48,000 clones, approximately 84% seen once. Germline values: CDR1 GTSNPN, CDR2 SVGIG (reference sequence). The length of the CDR3 is 12 residues. Trimming cost V 0 bases and J 7 bases; bases outside gene matches: 1. The chain joins TRBV30 to TRBJ1-2; the match to TRBD1 covers 8 bases. The clonotype was recovered from a woman aged 80 or over with COVID-19, enrolled during active disease. The sample comprised peripheral blood. In DNA form, the CDR3 reads TGTGCCTGGAGTGTACAGGGGGGTGGCTACACCTTC. It encodes CAWSVQGGGYTF. Variable domain in full (rest from reference TRBV30 and TRBJ1-2): SQTIHQWPATLVQPVGSPLSLECTVEGTSNPNLYWYRQAAGRGLQLLFYSVGIGQISSEVPQNLSASRPQDRQFILSSKKLLLSDSGFYLCAWSVQGGGYTFGSGTRLTVV.